The next 9 T cell receptor beta chains were all read from a single sample in a study of T cells in Graves' hyperthyroidism and ophthalmopathy. Template material for amplifying TCR beta CDR3 regions consisted of RNA transcripts. First-round RT-PCR targeting the TCR CDR3 was performed with the HTBI primer set. A single record per CDR3 protein comes from TCRdb applying MiXCR to the multiplex PCR reads. The table has about 200,000 distinct CDR3 sequences, less than 20% seen once. Sequences were obtained from blood. The receptors shown here come from a woman aged 50 to 60 with Graves' hyperthyroidism.

This clonotype was seen a few times. DNA for the CDR3: TGTGCCAGTAGTATAGCGGACAGGGAATACACCTTC. As protein: CASSIADREYTF. This chain connects TRBV19 to TRBJ1-2; 8 positions match TRBD1. Germline lookup yields CDR1 LNHDA and CDR2 SQIVND (reference sequence). The CDR3 length is 12 residues. After removal of 1 base from V and 11 bases from J, the junction contained 3 bases not matched to a gene. Using reference TRBV19 and TRBJ1-2 for the parts outside the CDR3, the full variable domain is DGGITQSPKYLFRKEGQNVTLSCEQNLNHDAMYWYRQDPGQGLRLIYYSQIVNDFQKGDIAEGYSVSREKKESFPLTVTSAQKNPTAFYLCASSIADREYTFGSGTRLTVV.

This clonotype was seen ten or more times. The chain recombines TRBV6-1 with TRBJ2-3; D gene ambiguous. The V gene lost 5 bases and the J gene lost 2 bases, with 14 bases spanning the gap. Germline values: CDR1 MNHNS, CDR2 SASEGT. The CDR3 has 15 amino acids. CDR3 loop: CASSSAGDLTDTQYF. The CDR3 DNA reads as TGTGCCAGCAGTTCGGCAGGAGACCTCACAGATACGCAGTATTTT.

This clonotype was detected once. The CDR3 DNA is TGTGCCAGCAGCTTAGTCCACAATAAAGAAGCTTTCTTT. Protein: CASSLVHNKEAFF. This chain links TRBV11-2 with TRBJ1-1; no reliable D call. V dropped 1 base and J dropped 8 bases, with 11 bases sitting between them. The CDR3 loop spans 13 amino acids. The V gene's germline CDR1 is SGHAT and CDR2 FQNNGV.

This sequence joins TRBV27 and TRBJ2-6; 13 bases line up with TRBD2. V dropped 3 bases and J dropped 2; count of bases not matched to a gene: 4. This CDR3 is built from 18 residues. Germline V gene lookup returns CDR1 MNHEY and CDR2 SMNVEV (reference sequence). This CDR3 is CASSFTGLAGAGANVLTF. CDR3 bases: TGTGCCAGCAGTTTTACAGGACTAGCGGGAGCTGGGGCCAACGTCCTGACTTTC.

This clonotype has ten or more counts. V usage is TRBV20-1 and J usage is TRBJ2-2; 7 bases match TRBD1. Germline CDR1 is DFQATT and CDR2 is SNEGSKA (reference sequence). CDR3 length equals 17 residues. V was clipped by 2 bases and J by 0 bases; unmatched bases: 9. CDR3 DNA: TGCAGTGCTAGATCCAGAGACACAGGGGCGAACACCGGGGAGCTGTTTTTT. It codes for CSARSRDTGANTGELFF.

This clonotype was detected ten times or more. CDR3 region: CASSLGGLVANEQFF. Here the CDR3 DNA reads TGTGCCAGCAGTTTAGGGGGACTAGTCGCCAATGAGCAGTTCTTC. The genes are TRBV27 and TRBJ2-1; 8 bases fit TRBD2. CDR3 length: 15 amino acids. V was clipped by 2 bases and J by 6 bases; unmatched bases: 6. In germline, CDR1 is MNHEY, CDR2 SMNVEV (reference sequence).

In this sample, this clonotype turned up a few times. CDR3 nucleotides: TGTGCCAGCAGCTTTCTACAGGGGGCTAAATCCTACAATGAGCAGTTCTTC. It translates to CASSFLQGAKSYNEQFF. The chain carries TRBV11-2 and TRBJ2-1, with 9 bases that match TRBD1. Germline CDR1 SGHAT, CDR2 FQNNGV. The length of the CDR3 is 17 residues. V dropped 3 bases and J dropped 1; count of bases not matched to a gene: 7.

This clonotype occurred many times. V is TRBV7-9 and J is TRBJ2-1, with 12 bases matching TRBD2. The CDR3 runs 15 residues. Germline CDR1 and CDR2: SEHNR and FQNEAQ (reference sequence). V dropped 5 bases and J dropped 9; count of bases not matched to a gene: 8. CDR3 in DNA: TGTGCCAGCAGCGTCAGGACTAGCGGGGAACTTGAGCAGTTCTTC. As protein: CASSVRTSGELEQFF. Supplemented by reference TRBV7-9 and TRBJ2-1, the full variable domain reads DTGVSQNPRHKITKRGQNVTFRCDPISEHNRLYWYRQTLGQGPEFLTYFQNEAQLEKSRLLSDRFSAERPKGSFSTLEIQRTEQGDSAMYLCASSVRTSGELEQFFGPGTRLTVL.

The rearrangement links TRBV12-3 or TRBV12-4 to TRBJ1-2; D gene ambiguous. The V gene lost 6 bases and the J gene lost 2 bases, with 10 bases spanning the gap. The CDR3 has 13 residues. The chain's CDR3 is CASRPTSNYGYTF. CDR3 DNA: TGTGCCAGCAGACCTACAAGCAACTATGGCTACACCTTC.